The clone carrying this TCR beta chain was counted many times. Its specificity is not known. The data originate from a study of human T cells and chemical hapten exposure. General observations from the study: Expanded TCRs made up significantly more big CDR3 similarity clusters than controls did.

TCRdb processed the RACE reads anew with MiXCR; each CDR3 protein has one entry. The sample lists about 120,000 distinct CDR3 sequences; 12% to 15% were seen once. The sample's time point: patch test 1, 2 weeks after DPC sensitization. This sample's treatment: therapeutic diphenylcyclopropenone sensitization with weekly scalp DPC. Someone pulled total RNA out of unfractionated whole blood. The CDR3 consists of 14 residues. The germline V gene encodes CDR1 LGHNA and CDR2 YSLEER. Between the trimmed V and J ends, which lost 5 bases and 0 bases, there was a span of 8 bases. The genes are TRBV4-3 and TRBJ1-3; D gene ambiguous. The clonotype originates from a man younger than 35 with alopecia areata. Some clones in this sample may be carry-over from other donors' samples. The sequencing here drew on whole blood, taken in connection with sensitization to the hapten diphenylcyclopropenone (DPC). The CDR3 DNA is TGCGCCAGCAGCTCCGGGTACTCTGGAAACACCATATATTTT. Amino acid sequence: CASSSGYSGNTIYF.